Listed below are T cell receptor beta chains from one sample, sequenced in a study of T cell responses to AZD1222 COVID-19 vaccine. TCRdb's copy holds only in-frame clones and misses some; the assay was immunoSEQ multiplex PCR. The sample yields about 100,000 clones, about 87% seen once. Specimen: peripheral blood, collected on day 0 of AZD1222 vaccination. These receptor sequences come from an adult in good health. Both conserved end residues are part of each CDR3. A D gene is named only where the DNA matches it firmly. Part of the rows lack a size; the others show once, few, many or a class for expanded clones.

d_call: TRBD2
clone_size: .
j_call: TRBJ2-1
v_call: TRBV14
cdr3_aa: CASSPRLAGGRYEQFF
cdr3_nt: TGTGCCAGCAGCCCCCGACTAGCGGGAGGAAGGTATGAGCAGTTCTTC

d_call: TRBD2
clone_size: few
j_call: TRBJ2-7
v_call: TRBV9
cdr3_aa: CASSVTSGRASEQYF
cdr3_nt: TGTGCCAGCAGCGTAACTAGCGGGAGGGCCTCAGAGCAGTACTTC

d_call: TRBD2
clone_size: .
j_call: TRBJ2-1
v_call: TRBV2
cdr3_aa: CASRAGTSGSNEQFF
cdr3_nt: TGTGCCAGCAGGGCCGGGACTAGCGGGAGCAATGAGCAGTTCTTC

d_call: .
clone_size: .
j_call: TRBJ2-3
v_call: TRBV7-3
cdr3_aa: CASSSQVRGGSTDTQYF
cdr3_nt: TGTGCCAGCAGCTCCCAGGTCAGGGGGGGAAGCACAGATACGCAGTATTTT

d_call: .
clone_size: .
j_call: TRBJ2-1
v_call: TRBV7-3
cdr3_aa: CASSLGGLNEQFF
cdr3_nt: TGTGCCAGCAGCTTAGGGGGGCTGAATGAGCAGTTCTTC

d_call: .
clone_size: .
j_call: TRBJ1-1
v_call: TRBV28
cdr3_aa: CASSLVANWGAFF
cdr3_nt: TGTGCCAGCAGTTTAGTCGCGAATTGGGGGGCTTTCTTT

d_call: .
clone_size: .
j_call: TRBJ2-3
v_call: TRBV7-8
cdr3_aa: CASSLLGTDTQYF
cdr3_nt: TGTGCCAGCAGCTTATTGGGGACAGATACGCAGTATTTT

d_call: TRBD1
clone_size: .
j_call: TRBJ2-1
v_call: TRBV19
cdr3_aa: CASSRTGDYNEQFF
cdr3_nt: TGTGCCAGTAGTCGAACAGGGGACTACAATGAGCAGTTCTTC

d_call: .
clone_size: .
j_call: TRBJ2-1
v_call: TRBV12-3/TRBV12-4
cdr3_aa: CASSSLATEQFF
cdr3_nt: TGTGCCAGCAGTTCGTTAGCGACTGAGCAGTTCTTC

d_call: TRBD1
clone_size: .
j_call: TRBJ2-5
v_call: TRBV4-2
cdr3_aa: CASSQDGQVETQYF
cdr3_nt: TGTGCCAGCAGCCAAGATGGACAGGTTGAGACCCAGTACTTC

d_call: .
clone_size: .
j_call: TRBJ1-5
v_call: TRBV9
cdr3_aa: CASSPSQDQPQHF
cdr3_nt: TGTGCCAGCAGCCCCTCCCAGGATCAGCCCCAGCATTTT

d_call: TRBD1
clone_size: .
j_call: TRBJ2-7
v_call: TRBV9
cdr3_aa: CASSGTGVGEQYF
cdr3_nt: TGTGCCAGCAGCGGGACAGGGGTAGGCGAGCAGTACTTC

d_call: .
clone_size: .
j_call: TRBJ1-5
v_call: TRBV13
cdr3_aa: CASSVPGQPQHF
cdr3_nt: TGTGCCAGCAGCGTCCCCGGGCAGCCCCAGCATTTT

d_call: TRBD1
clone_size: .
j_call: TRBJ1-1
v_call: TRBV11-3
cdr3_aa: CASRKTGQGAEAFF
cdr3_nt: TGTGCCAGCAGGAAGACAGGACAGGGGGCTGAAGCTTTCTTT